This paragraph covers one T cell receptor (beta chain) sequence. The V end was cut by 6 bases, the J end by 9 bases, with 15 bases between. Germline CDR1 and CDR2: MDHEN and SYDVKM. CDR3 length: 14 residues. The source of the sample is a study of blood T cell repertoires in COVID-19. Study-level information: The samples span acute and convalescent COVID-19 from the United States, Italy and Spain. PBMCs, B-cell-depleted T cells, or T cells were the source of the cDNA or gDNA that made up the material.

As handled by the study authors: Estimated nucleated cell counts came from reference gene primer amplification. TCRdb keeps only in-frame clones here, not all; method: immunoSEQ multiplex PCR. V, J and clone size are taken as reported in that table, and D and trimming were inferred from the DNA itself. The sample shows around 170,000 clones, 86% of them seen only once. The sequenced sample was peripheral blood. The receptor comes from a woman in her 70s with acute or convalescent COVID-19. This chain uses TRBV28 with TRBJ1-6; possible D gene TRBD1, 5 bases. The CDR3 loop is CASRPRDRTSPLHF. CDR3 in DNA: TGTGCCAGCAGACCCAGGGATAGGACTTCACCCCTCCACTTT.